The 7 T cell receptor beta chains below come from one sample, sequenced in a study of radiotherapy plus CTLA-4 blockade in lung cancer. Measured with immunoSEQ multiplex PCR; TCRdb has only the in-frame clones, and not every one. The sample holds 35,000 to 50,000 clones, 55% to 80% seen once. Specimen: peripheral blood, collected from a patient treated with radiotherapy plus ipilimumab. The receptors come from a human donor with non-small cell lung cancer who had a complete response to radiotherapy plus ipilimumab.

The rearrangement links TRBV6-5 to TRBJ1-1; D perhaps matches TRBD1 (6 bases). V was pared by 9 bases and J by 6 bases, with 23 bases between. The CDR3 is 15 amino acids. Per germline, CDR1 MNHEY and CDR2 SVGAGI. The CDR3 DNA sequence: TGTGCCAGTTCTACTTCGACAGGCCGTAAAGCTGAAGCTTTCTTT. Translated: CASSTSTGRKAEAFF.

The V and J genes are TRBV9 and TRBJ2-3; D call uncertain. The V end was cut by 0 bases, the J end by 1 base, with 12 bases between. Germline-derived CDR1 and CDR2 are SGDLS and YYNGEE. CDR3 length equals 16 residues. This chain's CDR3 is CASSVGVAERTDTQYF. The CDR3 nucleotides read TGTGCCAGCAGCGTAGGGGTAGCAGAACGCACAGATACGCAGTATTTT.

The rearrangement joins TRBV5-6 to TRBJ2-5; 7 bases map to TRBD1. The CDR3 consists of 14 residues. Germline CDR1 is SGHDT and CDR2 is YYEEEE. The V gene end was trimmed by 1 base and the J gene end by 5 bases; junction bases not matched to a gene: 5. Here the CDR3 DNA reads TGTGCCAGCAGCTTGACAGGGGCCCGGGAGACCCAGTACTTC. As protein: CASSLTGARETQYF.

The rearrangement uses TRBV11-2 and TRBJ2-7; TRBD2 matches 8 bases. From germline, CDR1 is SGHAT and CDR2 FQNNGV. After removal of 3 bases from V and 6 bases from J, the junction contained 4 bases not matched to a gene. This CDR3 is 13 amino acids long. In DNA form, the CDR3 reads TGTGCCAGCAGCTTTCGGGGGGGAAGCGAGCAGTACTTC. It is translated as CASSFRGGSEQYF.

The V gene is TRBV7-9, the J gene TRBJ1-4; 7 bases match TRBD1. The ends lost 4 bases at V and 4 bases at J; junction bases unmatched: 6. Germline CDR1 is SEHNR and CDR2 is FQNEAQ (reference sequence). The CDR3 loop spans 15 amino acids. CDR3 in DNA: TGTGCCAGCAGCTCACAAGGGGGCTTTAATGAAAAACTGTTTTTT. Translated, it gives CASSSQGGFNEKLFF.

This chain joins TRBV6-5 and TRBJ2-3; D might be TRBD2 (6 bases). The CDR3 contains 14 residues. Germline V gene lookup returns CDR1 MNHEY and CDR2 SVGAGI. Trimming removed 8 bases from V and 0 bases from J, with 12 bases in between. CDR3 DNA sequence: TGTGCCAGCGCGGCCGGAGGGAGCACAGATACGCAGTATTTT. Translated: CASAAGGSTDTQYF.

This sequence joins TRBV18 and TRBJ2-5; a weak D match, TRBD1 (5 bases). This CDR3 region has 15 residues. Germline assignment: CDR1 KGHSH and CDR2 LQKENI. Trimming cost V 5 bases and J 7 bases, with 20 bases left between them. This chain's CDR3 is CASSSQALGYGTQYF. In DNA form, the CDR3 reads TGTGCCAGCTCATCACAGGCTCTCGGGTACGGGACCCAGTACTTC. The variable domain in full, completed from reference TRBV18 and TRBJ2-5, reads NAGVMQNPRHLVRRRGQEARLRCSPMKGHSHVYWYRQLPEEGLKFMVYLQKENIIDESGMPKERFSAEFPKEGPSILRIQQVVRGDSAAYFCASSSQALGYGTQYFGPGTRLLVL.